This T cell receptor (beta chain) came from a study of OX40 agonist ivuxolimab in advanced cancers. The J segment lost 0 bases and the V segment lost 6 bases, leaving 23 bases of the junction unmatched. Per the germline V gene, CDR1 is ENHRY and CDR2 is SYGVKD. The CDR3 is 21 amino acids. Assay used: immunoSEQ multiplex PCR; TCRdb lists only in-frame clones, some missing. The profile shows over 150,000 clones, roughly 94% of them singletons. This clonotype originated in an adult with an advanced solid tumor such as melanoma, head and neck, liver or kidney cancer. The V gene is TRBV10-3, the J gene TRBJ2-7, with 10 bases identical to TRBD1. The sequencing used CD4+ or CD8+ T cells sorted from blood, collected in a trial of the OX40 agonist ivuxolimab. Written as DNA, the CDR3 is TGTGCCATCAGGGGACAGGGGTCGGTGCGCGGAGCCCGGGAGAGCTCCTACGAGCAGTACTTC. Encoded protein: CAIRGQGSVRGARESSYEQYF.